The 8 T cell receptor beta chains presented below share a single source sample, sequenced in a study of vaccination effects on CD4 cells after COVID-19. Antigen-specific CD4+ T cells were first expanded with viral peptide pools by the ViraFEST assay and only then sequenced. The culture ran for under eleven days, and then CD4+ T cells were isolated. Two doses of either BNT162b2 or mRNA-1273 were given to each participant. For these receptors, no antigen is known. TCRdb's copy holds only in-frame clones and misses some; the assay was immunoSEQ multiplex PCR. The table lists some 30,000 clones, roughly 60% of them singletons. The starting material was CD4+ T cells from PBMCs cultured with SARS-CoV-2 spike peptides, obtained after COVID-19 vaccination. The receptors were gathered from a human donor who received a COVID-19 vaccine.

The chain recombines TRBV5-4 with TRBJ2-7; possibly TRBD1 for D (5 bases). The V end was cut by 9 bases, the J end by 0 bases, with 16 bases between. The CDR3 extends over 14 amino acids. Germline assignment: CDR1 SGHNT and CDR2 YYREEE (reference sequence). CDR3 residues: CATTGHLSSYEQYF. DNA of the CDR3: TGTGCCACCACCGGACACCTAAGCTCCTACGAGCAGTACTTC.

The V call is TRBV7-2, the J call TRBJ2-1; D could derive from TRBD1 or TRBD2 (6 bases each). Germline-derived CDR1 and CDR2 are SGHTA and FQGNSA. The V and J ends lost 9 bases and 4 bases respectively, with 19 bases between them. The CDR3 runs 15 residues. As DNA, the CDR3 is TGTGCCAGTCAAAGTTGGGGGGCTGGGTACAATGAGCAGTTCTTC. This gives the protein CASQSWGAGYNEQFF.

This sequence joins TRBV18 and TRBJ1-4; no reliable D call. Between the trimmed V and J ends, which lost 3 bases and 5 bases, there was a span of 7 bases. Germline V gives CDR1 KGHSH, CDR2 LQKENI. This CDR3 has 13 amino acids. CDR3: CASSPADNEKLFF. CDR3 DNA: TGTGCCAGCTCACCTGCGGACAATGAAAAACTGTTTTTT.

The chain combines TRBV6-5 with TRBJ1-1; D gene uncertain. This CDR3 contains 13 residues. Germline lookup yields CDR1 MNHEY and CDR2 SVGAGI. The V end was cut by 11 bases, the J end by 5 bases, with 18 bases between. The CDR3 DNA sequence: TGTGCCGGCCGGGCCTCCCTACAAACTGAAGCTTTCTTT. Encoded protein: CAGRASLQTEAFF.

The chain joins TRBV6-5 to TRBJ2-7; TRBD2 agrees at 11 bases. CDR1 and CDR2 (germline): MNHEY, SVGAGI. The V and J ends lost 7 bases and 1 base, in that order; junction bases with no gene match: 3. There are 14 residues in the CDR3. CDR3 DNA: TGTGCCAGCACCGGGACTAGCGGTTCCTACGAGCAGTACTTC. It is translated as CASTGTSGSYEQYF.

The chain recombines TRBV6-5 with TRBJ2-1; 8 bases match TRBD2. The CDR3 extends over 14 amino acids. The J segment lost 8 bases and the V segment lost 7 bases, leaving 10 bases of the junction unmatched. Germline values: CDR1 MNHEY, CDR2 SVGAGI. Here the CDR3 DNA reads TGTGCCAGCAAGGCGGGAGGAGGGAGGCATGAGCAGTTCTTC. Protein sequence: CASKAGGGRHEQFF.

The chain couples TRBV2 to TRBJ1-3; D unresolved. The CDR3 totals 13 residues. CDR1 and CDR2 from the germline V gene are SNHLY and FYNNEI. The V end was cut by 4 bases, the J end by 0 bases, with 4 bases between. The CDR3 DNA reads TGTGCCAGCAGTGCCAGCTCTGGAAACACCATATATTTT. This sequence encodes CASSASSGNTIYF.

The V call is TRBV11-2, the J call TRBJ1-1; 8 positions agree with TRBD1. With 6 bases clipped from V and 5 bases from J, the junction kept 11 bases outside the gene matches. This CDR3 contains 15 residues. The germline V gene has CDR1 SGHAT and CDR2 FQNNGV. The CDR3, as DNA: TGTGCCAGCAGAGGTCAGGGGGCAGGGGGAACTGAAGCTTTCTTT. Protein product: CASRGQGAGGTEAFF.